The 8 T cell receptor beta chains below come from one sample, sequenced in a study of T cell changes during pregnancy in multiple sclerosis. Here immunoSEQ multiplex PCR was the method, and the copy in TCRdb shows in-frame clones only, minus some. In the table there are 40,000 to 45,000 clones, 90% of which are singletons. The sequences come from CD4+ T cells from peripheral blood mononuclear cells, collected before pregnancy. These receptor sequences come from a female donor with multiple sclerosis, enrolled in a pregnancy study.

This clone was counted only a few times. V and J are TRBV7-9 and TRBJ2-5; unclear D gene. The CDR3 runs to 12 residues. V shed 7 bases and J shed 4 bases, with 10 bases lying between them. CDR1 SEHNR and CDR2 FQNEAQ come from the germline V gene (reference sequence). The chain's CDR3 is CASTATRETQYF. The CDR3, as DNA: TGTGCCAGCACTGCGACTCGAGAGACCCAGTACTTC.

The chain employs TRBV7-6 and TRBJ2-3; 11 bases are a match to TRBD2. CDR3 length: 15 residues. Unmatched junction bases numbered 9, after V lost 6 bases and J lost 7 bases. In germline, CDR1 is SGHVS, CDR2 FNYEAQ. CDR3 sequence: CASSPDSGGVNTQYF. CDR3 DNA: TGTGCCAGCAGTCCAGATAGCGGGGGGGTTAATACGCAGTATTTT.

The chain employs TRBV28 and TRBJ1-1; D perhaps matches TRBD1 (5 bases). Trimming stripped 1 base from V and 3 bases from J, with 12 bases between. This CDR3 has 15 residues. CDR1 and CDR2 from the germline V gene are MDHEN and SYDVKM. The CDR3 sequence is CASSLFAAGHTEAFF. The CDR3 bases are TGTGCCAGCAGTTTATTCGCAGCGGGGCACACTGAAGCTTTCTTT. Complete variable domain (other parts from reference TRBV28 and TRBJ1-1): DVKVTQSSRYLVKRTGEKVFLECVQDMDHENMFWYRQDPGLGLRLIYFSYDVKMKEKGDIPEGYSVSREKKERFSLILESASTNQTSMYLCASSLFAAGHTEAFFGQGTRLTVV.

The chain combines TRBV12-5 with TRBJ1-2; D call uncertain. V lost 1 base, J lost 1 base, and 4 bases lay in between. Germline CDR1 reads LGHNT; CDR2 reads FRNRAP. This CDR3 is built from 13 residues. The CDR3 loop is CASGLALNYGYTF. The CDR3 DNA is TGTGCTAGTGGTTTGGCTCTTAACTATGGCTACACCTTC.

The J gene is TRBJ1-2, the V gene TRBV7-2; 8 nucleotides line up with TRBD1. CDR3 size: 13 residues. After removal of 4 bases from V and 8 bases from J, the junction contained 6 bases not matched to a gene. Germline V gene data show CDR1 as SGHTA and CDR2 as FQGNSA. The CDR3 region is CASSWGQAVGYTF. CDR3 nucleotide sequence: TGTGCCAGCAGCTGGGGACAGGCTGTGGGCTACACCTTC.

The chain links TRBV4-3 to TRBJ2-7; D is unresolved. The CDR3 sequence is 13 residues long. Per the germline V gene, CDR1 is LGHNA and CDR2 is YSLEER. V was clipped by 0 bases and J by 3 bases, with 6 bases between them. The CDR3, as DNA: TGCGCCAGCAGCCAAGATCTTGTCTACGAGCAGTACTTC. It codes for CASSQDLVYEQYF.

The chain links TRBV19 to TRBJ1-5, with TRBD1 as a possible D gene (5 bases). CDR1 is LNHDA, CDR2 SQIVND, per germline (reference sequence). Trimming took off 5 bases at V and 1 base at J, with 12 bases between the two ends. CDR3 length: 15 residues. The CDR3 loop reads CASSSRDVSNQPQHF. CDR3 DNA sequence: TGTGCCAGTAGTTCCAGGGATGTCAGCAATCAGCCCCAGCATTTT.

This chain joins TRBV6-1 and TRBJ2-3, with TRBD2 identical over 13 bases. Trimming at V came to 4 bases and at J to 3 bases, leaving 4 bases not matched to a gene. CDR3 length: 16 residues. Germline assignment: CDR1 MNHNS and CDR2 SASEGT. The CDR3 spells CASSGRTSGGTDTQYF. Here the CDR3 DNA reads TGTGCCAGCAGTGGACGGACTAGCGGGGGTACAGATACGCAGTATTTT.